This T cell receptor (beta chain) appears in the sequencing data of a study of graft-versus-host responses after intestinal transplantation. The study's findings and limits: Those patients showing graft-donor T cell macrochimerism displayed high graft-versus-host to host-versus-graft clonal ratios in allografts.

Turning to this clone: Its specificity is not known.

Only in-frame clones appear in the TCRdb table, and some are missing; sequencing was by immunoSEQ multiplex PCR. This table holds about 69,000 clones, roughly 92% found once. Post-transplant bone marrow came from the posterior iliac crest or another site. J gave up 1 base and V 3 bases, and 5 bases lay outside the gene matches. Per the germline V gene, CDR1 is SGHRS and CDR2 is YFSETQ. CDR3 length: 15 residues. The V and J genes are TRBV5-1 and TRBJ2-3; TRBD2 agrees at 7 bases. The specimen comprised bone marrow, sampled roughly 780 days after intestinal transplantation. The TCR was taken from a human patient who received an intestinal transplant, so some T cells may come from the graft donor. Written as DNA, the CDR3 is TGCGCCAGCAGCTCTTCTAGCGGCGGCACAGATACGCAGTATTTT. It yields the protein CASSSSSGGTDTQYF. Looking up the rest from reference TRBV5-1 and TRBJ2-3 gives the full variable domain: KAGVTQTPRYLIKTRGQQVTLSCSPISGHRSVSWYQQTPGQGLQFLFEYFSETQRNKGNFPGRFSGRQFSNSRSEMNVSTLELGDSALYLCASSSSSGGTDTQYFGPGTRLTVL.